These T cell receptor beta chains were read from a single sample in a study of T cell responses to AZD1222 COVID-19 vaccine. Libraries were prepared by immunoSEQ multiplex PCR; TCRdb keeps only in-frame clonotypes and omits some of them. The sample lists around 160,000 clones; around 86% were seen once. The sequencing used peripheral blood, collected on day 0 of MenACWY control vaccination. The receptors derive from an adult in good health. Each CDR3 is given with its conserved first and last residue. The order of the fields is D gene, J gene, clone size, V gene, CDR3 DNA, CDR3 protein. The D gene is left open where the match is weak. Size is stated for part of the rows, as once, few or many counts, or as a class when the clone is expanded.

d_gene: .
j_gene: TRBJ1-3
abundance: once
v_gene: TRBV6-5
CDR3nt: TGTGCCAGCAGTTCGCGCGGTTCGGCCGGAAACACCATATATTTT
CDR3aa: CASSSRGSAGNTIYF

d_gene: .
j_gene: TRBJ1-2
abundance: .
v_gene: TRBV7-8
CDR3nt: TGTGCCAGCAGCTTAGAAAGTGTATCGGCTAACTATGGCTACACCTTC
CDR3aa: CASSLESVSANYGYTF

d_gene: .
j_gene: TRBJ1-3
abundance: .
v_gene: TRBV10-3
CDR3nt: TGTGCCATCAGGGGGACCGCTGGAAACACCATATATTTT
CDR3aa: CAIRGTAGNTIYF

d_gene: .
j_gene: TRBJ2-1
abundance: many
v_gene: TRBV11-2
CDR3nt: TGTGCCAGCAGCTTAGAAATGGGCTCGGGGCAGTTCTTC
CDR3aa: CASSLEMGSGQFF

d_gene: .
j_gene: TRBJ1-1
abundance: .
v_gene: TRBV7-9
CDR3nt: TGTGCCAGCAGCTTGATGACTCCCAACACTGAAGCTTTCTTT
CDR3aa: CASSLMTPNTEAFF

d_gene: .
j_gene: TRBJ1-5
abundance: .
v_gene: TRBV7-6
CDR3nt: TGTGCCAGCAGCTTGACGGGAGACGAGGGTCAGCCCCAGCATTTT
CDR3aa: CASSLTGDEGQPQHF

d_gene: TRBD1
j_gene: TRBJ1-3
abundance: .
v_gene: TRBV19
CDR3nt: TGTGCCAGTAGTATTCAGGGGGCATTTGGAAACACCATATATTTT
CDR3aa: CASSIQGAFGNTIYF

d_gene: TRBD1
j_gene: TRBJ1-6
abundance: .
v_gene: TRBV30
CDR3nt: TGTGCCTGGAGTAGGGACAGGTACTATAATTCACCCCTCCACTTT
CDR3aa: CAWSRDRYYNSPLHF

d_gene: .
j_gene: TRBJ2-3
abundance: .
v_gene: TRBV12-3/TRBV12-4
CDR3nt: TGTGCCAGCAGTTCCGGAGCCAAATCGCAGTATTTT
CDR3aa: CASSSGAKSQYF

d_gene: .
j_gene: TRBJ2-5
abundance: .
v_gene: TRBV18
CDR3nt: TGTGCCAGCTCACCACCTCGGCCAGAGACCCAGTACTTC
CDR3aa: CASSPPRPETQYF

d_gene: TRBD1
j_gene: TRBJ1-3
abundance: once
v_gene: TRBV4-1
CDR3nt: TGCGCCAGCAGCCAAGAGGACAGGGGGTGGGGAAACACCATATATTTT
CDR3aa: CASSQEDRGWGNTIYF

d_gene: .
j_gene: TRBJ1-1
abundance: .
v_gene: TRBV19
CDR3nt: TGTGCCAGTAGCCCCCTTGAGGGTTTCAAAGCTTTCTTT
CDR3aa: CASSPLEGFKAFF

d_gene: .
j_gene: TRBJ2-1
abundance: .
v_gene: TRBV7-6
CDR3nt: TGTGCCAGCAGCTTAGTCGGGTCCAGGGTCGGCTTCAATGAGCAGTTCTTC
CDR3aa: CASSLVGSRVGFNEQFF

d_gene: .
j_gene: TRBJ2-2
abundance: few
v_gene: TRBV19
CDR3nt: TGTGCCAGTAGTAGATGGGCTAGCTCGAACACCGGGGAGCTGTTTTTT
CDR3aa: CASSRWASSNTGELFF

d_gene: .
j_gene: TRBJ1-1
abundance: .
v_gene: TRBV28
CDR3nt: TGTGCCGGCGAAAGTTTGCTCGGTGAAGCTTTCTTT
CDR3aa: CAGESLLGEAFF

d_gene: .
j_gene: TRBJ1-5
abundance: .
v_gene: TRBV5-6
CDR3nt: TGTGCCAGCAGCCGTGGACGGGGGCCCAATCAGCCCCAGCATTTT
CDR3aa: CASSRGRGPNQPQHF

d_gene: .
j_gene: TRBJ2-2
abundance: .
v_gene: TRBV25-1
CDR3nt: TGTGCCAGCAGGAGTGGGGCCCACACCGGGGAGCTGTTTTTT
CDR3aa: CASRSGAHTGELFF

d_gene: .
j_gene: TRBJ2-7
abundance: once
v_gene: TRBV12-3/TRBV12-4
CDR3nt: TGTGCCAGCAGTTCGACCGGGACAACAGCACAGTACTTC
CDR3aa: CASSSTGTTAQYF

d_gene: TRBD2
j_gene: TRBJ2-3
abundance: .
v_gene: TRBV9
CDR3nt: TGTGCCAGCAGCTTGGGACTAGCCTATCGTACAGATACGCAGTATTTT
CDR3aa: CASSLGLAYRTDTQYF

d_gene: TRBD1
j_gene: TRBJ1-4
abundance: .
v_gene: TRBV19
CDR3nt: TGTGCCAGTAGTCCGACAGGGGGGCCGAATGAAAAACTGTTTTTT
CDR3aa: CASSPTGGPNEKLFF

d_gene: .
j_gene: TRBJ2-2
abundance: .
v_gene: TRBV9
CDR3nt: TGTGCCAGCAGCGTAGTCCAGGGGGGGAACACCGGGGAGCTGTTTTTT
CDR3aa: CASSVVQGGNTGELFF

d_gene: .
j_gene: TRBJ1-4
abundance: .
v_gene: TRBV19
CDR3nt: TGTGCCAGTAGTACCAGAGGGAGACAGATTGAGCGGAAACTGTTTTTT
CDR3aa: CASSTRGRQIERKLFF

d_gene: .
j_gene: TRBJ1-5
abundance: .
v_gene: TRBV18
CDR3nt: TGTGCCAGCTCAGCACAGGGATCCTTTGGTCAGCCCCAGCATTTT
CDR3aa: CASSAQGSFGQPQHF

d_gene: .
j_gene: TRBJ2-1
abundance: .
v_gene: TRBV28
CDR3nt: TGTGCCAGCAGTTTACAGGACCGGAGTAGGGAGCAGTTCTTC
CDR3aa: CASSLQDRSREQFF

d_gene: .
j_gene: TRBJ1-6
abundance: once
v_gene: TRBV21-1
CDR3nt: TGTGCCAGCAGCAAAGGGGGGAGACAGGGATTGATTTCCTATAATTCACCCCTCCACTTT
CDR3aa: CASSKGGRQGLISYNSPLHF

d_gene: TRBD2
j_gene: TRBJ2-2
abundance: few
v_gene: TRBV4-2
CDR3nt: TGTGCCAGCAGCCAAGATAGCGGGGGGGTCGGGGAGCTGTTTTTT
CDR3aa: CASSQDSGGVGELFF

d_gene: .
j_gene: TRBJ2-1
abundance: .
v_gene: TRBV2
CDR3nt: TGTGCCAGCAGCTTTCGCCAAGGCGGGGAGCAGTTCTTC
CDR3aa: CASSFRQGGEQFF

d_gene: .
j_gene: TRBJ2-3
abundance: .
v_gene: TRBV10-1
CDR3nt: TGCGCCAGCAGTGAGTCCTCGGATACGCAGTATTTT
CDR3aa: CASSESSDTQYF

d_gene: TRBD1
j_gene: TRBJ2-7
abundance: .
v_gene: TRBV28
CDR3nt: TGTGCCAGCAGTTTAGTGACAGGGGGGGGATACGAGCAGTACTTC
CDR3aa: CASSLVTGGGYEQYF

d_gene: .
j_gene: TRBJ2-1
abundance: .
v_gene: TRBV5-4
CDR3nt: TGTGCCAGCAGCTTTTCTGAGGGGGTGCAGTTCTTC
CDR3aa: CASSFSEGVQFF

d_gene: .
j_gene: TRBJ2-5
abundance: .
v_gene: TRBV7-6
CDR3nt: TGTGCCAGCAGCCGAACGCAAAATGTAGGGTACCAAGAGACCCAGTACTTC
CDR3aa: CASSRTQNVGYQETQYF

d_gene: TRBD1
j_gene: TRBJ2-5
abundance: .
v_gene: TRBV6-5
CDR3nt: TGTGCCAGCAGTTACTCGGACAGGGGCGGAGAGACCCAGTACTTC
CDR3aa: CASSYSDRGGETQYF

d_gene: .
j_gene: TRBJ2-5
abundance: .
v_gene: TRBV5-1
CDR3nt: TGCGCCAGCAACAGACAGGGAGGGGAGACCCAGTACTTC
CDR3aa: CASNRQGGETQYF

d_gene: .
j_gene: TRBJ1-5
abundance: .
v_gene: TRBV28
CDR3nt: TGTGCCAGCAGTGACCGATATAGCAATCAGCCCCAGCATTTT
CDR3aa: CASSDRYSNQPQHF

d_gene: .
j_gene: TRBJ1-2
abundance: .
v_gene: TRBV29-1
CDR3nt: TGCAGCCCTAGGGGGAGGGATGGCTACACCTTC
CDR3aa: CSPRGRDGYTF

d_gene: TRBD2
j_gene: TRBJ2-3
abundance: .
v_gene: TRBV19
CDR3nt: TGTGCCAGTAGACTAGCGGGGGGGCGAGATACGCAGTATTTT
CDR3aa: CASRLAGGRDTQYF

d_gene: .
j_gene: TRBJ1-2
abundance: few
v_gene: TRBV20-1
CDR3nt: TGCAGTGCTAGGACAAAAACCGGCTACACCTTC
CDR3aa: CSARTKTGYTF

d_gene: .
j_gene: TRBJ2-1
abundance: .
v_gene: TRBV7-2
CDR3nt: TGTGCCAGCTTGGGGGGGCTTGATGAGCAGTTCTTC
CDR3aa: CASLGGLDEQFF

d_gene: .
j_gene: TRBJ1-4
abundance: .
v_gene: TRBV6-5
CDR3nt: TGTGCCAGCAGTTCCGACTGGGGCGCAAATGAAAAACTGTTTTTT
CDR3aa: CASSSDWGANEKLFF

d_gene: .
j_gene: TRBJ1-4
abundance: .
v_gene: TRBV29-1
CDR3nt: TGCAGCGTTGAAATCGCGTCGGAAAAACTGTTTTTT
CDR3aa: CSVEIASEKLFF

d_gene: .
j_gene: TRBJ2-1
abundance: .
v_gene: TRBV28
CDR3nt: TGTGCCAGCAGTTTACGAGCTAGGTGGTTCTTC
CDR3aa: CASSLRARWFF

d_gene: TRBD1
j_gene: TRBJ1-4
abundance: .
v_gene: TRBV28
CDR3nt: TGTGCCAGCAGTTTACCACGGGGGACAGGGCATGAAAAACTGTTTTTT
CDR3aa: CASSLPRGTGHEKLFF

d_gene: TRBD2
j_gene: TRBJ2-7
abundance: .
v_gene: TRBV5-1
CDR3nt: TGCGCCAGCAGCTTGGTGACTAGCGGGGGGCATAATTACGAGCAGTACTTC
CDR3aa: CASSLVTSGGHNYEQYF

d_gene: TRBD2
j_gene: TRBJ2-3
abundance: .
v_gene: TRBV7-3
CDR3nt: TGTGCCAGCAGCTTGGCTAGCGGGGAGACAGATACGCAGTATTTT
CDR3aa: CASSLASGETDTQYF

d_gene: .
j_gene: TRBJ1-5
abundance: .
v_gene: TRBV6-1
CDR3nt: TGTGCCAGCAGTGAAGGTCGGGCATGGGATCAGCCCCAGCATTTT
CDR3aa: CASSEGRAWDQPQHF

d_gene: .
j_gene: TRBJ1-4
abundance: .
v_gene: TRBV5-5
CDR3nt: TGTGCCAGCAGCTTGGGGCAGGGGCCTGAAAAACTGTTTTTT
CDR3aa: CASSLGQGPEKLFF

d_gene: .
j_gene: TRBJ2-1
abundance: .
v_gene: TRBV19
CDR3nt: TGTGCCAGTAGTATTACAGGACATTCCAACTACAATGAGCAGTTCTTC
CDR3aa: CASSITGHSNYNEQFF

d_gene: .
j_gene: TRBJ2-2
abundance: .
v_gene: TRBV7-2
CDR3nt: TGTGCCAGCAGCCGTCGGAGTCAGGGGACCGGGGAGCTGTTTTTT
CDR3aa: CASSRRSQGTGELFF

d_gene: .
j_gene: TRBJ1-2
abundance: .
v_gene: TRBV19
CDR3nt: TGTGCCAGTAACTTCCGGGACAAGGAGGGCTACACCTTC
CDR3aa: CASNFRDKEGYTF

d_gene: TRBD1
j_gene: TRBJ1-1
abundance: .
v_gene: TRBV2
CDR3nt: TGTGCCAGCAGACGCCGGGACAGGGACAACACTGAAGCTTTCTTT
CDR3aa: CASRRRDRDNTEAFF

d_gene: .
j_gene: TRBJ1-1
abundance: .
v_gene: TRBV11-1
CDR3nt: TGTGCCAGCACTTCCAGGCTATCGAGGGGCACTGAAGCTTTCTTT
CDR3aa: CASTSRLSRGTEAFF